The 30 T cell receptor beta chains given below trace back to one sample, sequenced in a study of STAT5B mutations in CD4+ large granular lymphocyte leukemia. Produced via immunoSEQ multiplex PCR; TCRdb's table is partial and in-frame only. The sample has 40,000 to 55,000 clones, roughly 80% seen once; the top ten hold 0.35% to 0.4%. Sequencing used CD4+ T cells from blood buffy coats. Receptors were obtained from a human donor in good health.

J is TRBJ2-7 and V is TRBV30; D perhaps matches TRBD2 (6 bases). This CDR3 is 19 amino acids long. Trimming removed 0 bases from V and 2 bases from J, with 26 bases in between. Germline CDR1 reads GTSNPN; CDR2 reads SVGIG (reference sequence). CDR3 amino acids: CAWSVLGVSLASLTYEQYF. DNA for the CDR3: TGTGCCTGGAGTGTACTGGGGGTGTCCCTAGCGTCACTGACCTACGAGCAGTACTTC.

The chain carries TRBV7-6 and TRBJ2-2; D not resolved. CDR3 length equals 16 residues. Germline CDR1 SGHVS, CDR2 FNYEAQ. V lost 1 base and J 2 bases, leaving 11 bases between the germline ends. The CDR3 loop reads CASSLGVRVNTGELFF. CDR3 sequence (DNA): TGTGCCAGCAGCTTAGGGGTTCGCGTCAACACCGGGGAGCTGTTTTTT.

The chain is built from TRBV12-2 and TRBJ1-4; TRBD1 is the table's D call, not checked against the DNA. TRBV12-2 is a pseudogene locus. This CDR3 spans 16 amino acids. The CDR3 DNA reads TGTGCAAGTCGGCCCCGCTTTGGGCAGAGTAATGAAAAACTGTTTTTT. Translated, it gives CASRPRFGQSNEKLFF.

This rearrangement joins TRBV19 to TRBJ2-2, with TRBD1 matching 7 bases. This CDR3 is built from 17 residues. The junction had 9 bases not matched to a gene; V was cut back by 5 bases and J by 0 bases. CDR1 LNHDA and CDR2 SQIVND come from the germline V gene (reference sequence). The CDR3 DNA follows: TGTGCCAGTAGTGCCCTCTACAGGGGATCGAACACCGGGGAGCTGTTTTTT. Translation: CASSALYRGSNTGELFF.

The chain links TRBV7-2 to TRBJ1-1; maybe TRBD1 (6 bases). V was trimmed by 1 base and J by 2 bases, leaving 11 bases between them. Germline assignment: CDR1 SGHTA and CDR2 FQGNSA. This CDR3 comprises 15 residues. This chain's CDR3 is CASSLDPGVNTEAFF. Written as DNA, the CDR3 is TGTGCCAGCAGCTTAGATCCAGGGGTAAACACTGAAGCTTTCTTT. Full variable domain (outside the CDR3, taken from reference TRBV7-2 and TRBJ1-1): GAGVSQSPSNKVTEKGKDVELRCDPISGHTALYWYRQSLGQGLEFLIYFQGNSAPDKSGLPSDRFSAERTGGSVSTLTIQRTQQEDSAVYLCASSLDPGVNTEAFFGQGTRLTVV.

V gene TRBV11-2 combines with J gene TRBJ2-7; 7 bases align to TRBD1. V trimming: 5 bases; J trimming: 5 bases; junction bases outside the gene matches: 9. The CDR3 has 14 amino acids. Germline CDR1 is SGHAT and CDR2 is FQNNGV. This chain's CDR3 is CASSPYTGANEQYF. The CDR3 bases are TGTGCCAGCAGCCCTTATACAGGGGCCAACGAGCAGTACTTC. The full variable domain, rest sourced from reference TRBV11-2 and TRBJ2-7, is EAGVAQSPRYKIIEKRQSVAFWCNPISGHATLYWYQQILGQGPKLLIQFQNNGVVDDSQLPKDRFSAERLKGVDSTLKIQPAKLEDSAVYLCASSPYTGANEQYFGPGTRLTVT.

In this sample, this clone turned up a few times. The chain employs TRBV27 and TRBJ2-7; possibly TRBD2 for D (7 bases). The CDR3 is 14 amino acids. Germline CDR1 and CDR2: MNHEY and SMNVEV (reference sequence). The V gene lost 5 bases and the J gene lost 5 bases, with 16 bases spanning the gap. The DNA for the CDR3 is TGTGCCAGCAGTCTGGAGGGGGGAGGGAACGAGCAGTACTTC. As protein: CASSLEGGGNEQYF.

The V call is TRBV27, the J call TRBJ1-2; 7 nucleotides line up with TRBD1. The germline V gene encodes CDR1 MNHEY and CDR2 SMNVEV (reference sequence). V trimming: 10 bases; J trimming: 5 bases; junction bases outside the gene matches: 10. The CDR3 has 13 amino acids. The CDR3 loop is CATFGTEEYGYTF. CDR3 coding DNA: TGTGCCACCTTCGGGACAGAAGAATATGGCTACACCTTC.

The chain links TRBV11-3 to TRBJ2-7; 7 bases match TRBD2. With V trimmed by 4 bases and J by 0 bases, 6 bases remained unmatched. The length of the CDR3 is 15 residues. Looked up from germline, CDR1 is SGHNT and CDR2 is YENEEA. CDR3 nucleotides: TGTGCCAGCAGCTCTTCCGGGACTACCTCCTACGAGCAGTACTTC. Protein sequence: CASSSSGTTSYEQYF.

This chain joins TRBV6-5 and TRBJ2-7; D is uncertain. This CDR3 is built from 13 residues. Germline CDR1 MNHEY, CDR2 SVGAGI. The V and J ends lost 2 bases and 0 bases respectively, with 5 bases between them. CDR3 bases: TGTGCCAGCAGTTACCGGCGCTCCTACGAGCAGTACTTC. The encoded protein is CASSYRRSYEQYF.

This clone is medium-sized in the sample. CDR3: CASSQGRGTGAETQYF. CDR3 nucleotides: TGTGCCAGCAGCCAAGGAAGAGGGACAGGGGCGGAGACCCAGTACTTC. The chain is built from TRBV14 and TRBJ2-5; 10 positions match TRBD1. V lost 1 base, J lost 5 bases, and 7 bases stayed unmatched. CDR1 SGHDN and CDR2 FVKESK come from the germline V gene. The CDR3 has 16 amino acids.

The chain links TRBV5-5 to TRBJ2-5, with TRBD2 as a possible D gene (7 bases). The CDR3 consists of 15 residues. V was clipped by 4 bases and J by 2 bases, with 15 bases between them. The germline gives CDR1 SGHKS, CDR2 YYEKEE (reference sequence). DNA of the CDR3: TGTGCCAGCAGCCCGAGGGAGGGGGTACAAGAGACCCAGTACTTC. This codes for CASSPREGVQETQYF.

This clone was seen a few times. This sequence joins TRBV27 and TRBJ2-7, with 11 bases identical to TRBD2. Germline CDR1 MNHEY, CDR2 SMNVEV (reference sequence). The CDR3 runs to 15 residues. The trim removed 5 bases at V and 3 bases at J, leaving 6 bases unmatched. The CDR3 DNA reads as TGTGCCAGCAGTCTGAGGACTAGCGGGCTCTACGAGCAGTACTTC. Its translation: CASSLRTSGLYEQYF.

The chain is built from TRBV5-4 and TRBJ1-1; unclear D gene. The CDR3 has 12 residues. V lost 2 bases and J 10 bases, leaving 12 bases between the germline ends. Per the germline V gene, CDR1 is SGHNT and CDR2 is YYREEE (reference sequence). Here the CDR3 DNA reads TGTGCCAGCAGCTTTAATAATGGGCCAGCTTTCTTT. Protein sequence: CASSFNNGPAFF. The variable domain in full, completed from reference TRBV5-4 and TRBJ1-1, reads ETGVTQSPTHLIKTRGQQVTLRCSSQSGHNTVSWYQQALGQGPQFIFQYYREEENGRGNFPPRFSGLQFPNYSSELNVNALELDDSALYLCASSFNNGPAFFGQGTRLTVV.

In this sample, this clone turned up a few times. The J gene is TRBJ1-1, the V gene TRBV6-6, with D maybe TRBD1 (5 bases). Germline V gives CDR1 MNHNY, CDR2 SVGAGI (reference sequence). This CDR3 has 12 residues. Deletions cut 6 bases from V and 8 bases from J, with 13 bases between. CDR3 region: CASRAGTPEAFF. The CDR3 DNA follows: TGTGCCAGCAGGGCCGGGACGCCCGAAGCTTTCTTT.

This clone showed up just once. V and J are TRBV5-4 and TRBJ2-7, with TRBD1 identical over 7 bases. This CDR3 region has 14 residues. Per germline, CDR1 SGHNT and CDR2 YYREEE (reference sequence). After removal of 2 bases from V and 1 base from J, the junction contained 3 bases not matched to a gene. CDR3 protein: CASSLRTGSYEQYF. In DNA, the CDR3 is TGTGCCAGCAGCTTACGGACAGGTTCCTACGAGCAGTACTTC.

The chain combines TRBV19 with TRBJ1-4; 7 bases are shared with TRBD1. Germline loops: CDR1 LNHDA, CDR2 SQIVND (reference sequence). The CDR3 has 15 amino acids. With V trimmed by 4 bases and J by 5 bases, 7 bases remained unmatched. The CDR3 region has the DNA TGTGCCAGTAGTAGCCCGGGACAGATCAATGAAAAACTGTTTTTT. Protein product: CASSSPGQINEKLFF.

The chain has TRBV27 and TRBJ2-3; tentative D call: TRBD2 (5 bases). Trimming pared 5 bases from V and 5 bases from J, leaving 20 bases between. Germline V gene sequence: CDR1 MNHEY, CDR2 SMNVEV (reference sequence). The CDR3 length is 16 residues. The CDR3, as DNA: TGTGCCAGCAGTCCCTTGGGTAGCTACGGGGTAGATACGCAGTATTTT. Translating it yields CASSPLGSYGVDTQYF.

V usage is TRBV5-6 and J usage is TRBJ2-1; 8 bases fit TRBD2. The junction had 2 bases not matched to a gene; V was cut back by 2 bases and J by 1 base. From germline, CDR1 is SGHDT and CDR2 YYEEEE. The CDR3 is made up of 15 amino acids. In DNA form, the CDR3 reads TGTGCCAGCAGCTTCGGGACTAGTTCCTACAATGAGCAGTTCTTC. It yields the protein CASSFGTSSYNEQFF.

This clone was seen once. The rearrangement links TRBV6-5 to TRBJ2-7; possible D gene TRBD2, 6 bases. The CDR3 is 15 residues long. CDR1 is MNHEY, CDR2 SVGAGI, per germline. V lost 2 bases and J 0 bases, leaving 11 bases between the germline ends. CDR3 loop: CASSYLTRNSYEQYF. The CDR3 coding sequence is TGTGCCAGCAGTTACCTGACTAGAAACTCCTACGAGCAGTACTTC.

The chain has TRBV27 and TRBJ2-1; TRBD2 matches at 16 bases. This CDR3 has 20 residues. Germline loops: CDR1 MNHEY, CDR2 SMNVEV (reference sequence). After removal of 5 bases from V and 9 bases from J, the junction contained 19 bases not matched to a gene. CDR3 in DNA: TGTGCCAGCAGTGCGGCGTTCCAAACCGGGACTAGCGGGAGGGCTGGTGAGCAGTTCTTC. It codes for CASSAAFQTGTSGRAGEQFF.

V gene TRBV6-5 combines with J gene TRBJ2-5; the D gene is possibly TRBD1 (6 bases). V was pared by 2 bases and J by 0 bases, with 7 bases between. Germline CDR1 reads MNHEY; CDR2 reads SVGAGI. CDR3 length equals 14 residues. The CDR3 DNA follows: TGTGCCAGCAGTTACACAGGGTACCAAGAGACCCAGTACTTC. Encoded protein: CASSYTGYQETQYF.

This sequence joins TRBV7-2 and TRBJ2-3; D possibly corresponds to TRBD2 (6 bases). The germline gives CDR1 SGHTA, CDR2 FQGNSA. The germline V and J ends were trimmed by 4 bases and 0 bases, with 23 bases remaining between them. The CDR3 has 19 residues. The CDR3 coding sequence is TGTGCCAGCAGCTCCGGGTGGGGGGTTCTTGGAACTAGCACAGATACGCAGTATTTT. Protein product: CASSSGWGVLGTSTDTQYF.

J is TRBJ2-2 and V is TRBV19, with D unclear. V was pared by 0 bases and J by 1 base, with 9 bases between. Germline loops: CDR1 LNHDA, CDR2 SQIVND (reference sequence). CDR3 size: 16 residues. The CDR3: CASSIDGRRNTGELFF. CDR3 DNA sequence: TGTGCCAGTAGTATAGACGGCAGGAGGAACACCGGGGAGCTGTTTTTT.

This clone was detected once. V gene TRBV30 combines with J gene TRBJ2-5; D call uncertain. Germline V gives CDR1 GTSNPN, CDR2 SVGIG (reference sequence). This CDR3 is 12 amino acids long. V lost 4 bases to trimming and J lost 1 base, with 7 bases between them. This CDR3 is CAWNSFQETQYF. As DNA, the CDR3 is TGTGCCTGGAATTCGTTCCAAGAGACCCAGTACTTC.

The chain uses TRBV30 and TRBJ2-1; 8 nucleotides line up with TRBD1. Germline values: CDR1 GTSNPN, CDR2 SVGIG (reference sequence). The CDR3 is 18 amino acids. V shed 5 bases and J 0 bases; nucleotides not matched to a gene: 15. The CDR3 is CAWGPRDRMVYSYNEQFF. DNA for the CDR3: TGTGCCTGGGGGCCTCGGGACAGGATGGTTTACTCCTACAATGAGCAGTTCTTC.

V is TRBV2 and J is TRBJ2-5; a weak D match, TRBD2 (6 bases). Trimming took 8 bases from V and 4 from J, leaving 17 bases between them. This CDR3 region has 14 residues. Germline values: CDR1 SNHLY, CDR2 FYNNEI. The DNA for the CDR3 is TGTGCCAGCGGCGGGACGTACATCAGAGAGACCCAGTACTTC. Protein sequence: CASGGTYIRETQYF.

V gene TRBV6-5 combines with J gene TRBJ2-7; possible D gene TRBD1, 6 bases. Trimming took off 7 bases at V and 4 bases at J, with 14 bases between the two ends. CDR1 is MNHEY and CDR2 is SVGAGI in the germline V gene. The CDR3 runs 13 residues. The CDR3 protein is CASTRTGLYEQYF. The CDR3 DNA is TGTGCCAGCACCAGAACAGGGCTGTACGAGCAGTACTTC.

V usage is TRBV9 and J usage is TRBJ1-3; D is ambiguous. Germline V gene sequence: CDR1 SGDLS, CDR2 YYNGEE. V was trimmed by 0 bases and J by 0 bases, leaving 10 bases between them. The length of the CDR3 is 16 residues. CDR3 amino acids: CASSVAPAASGNTIYF. The CDR3 DNA reads as TGTGCCAGCAGCGTAGCGCCGGCAGCCTCTGGAAACACCATATATTTT.

The chain recombines TRBV6-1 with TRBJ1-5; weak D call: TRBD1 (5 bases). Germline loops: CDR1 MNHNS, CDR2 SASEGT. The CDR3 is made up of 13 amino acids. V dropped 5 bases and J dropped 5 bases, with 10 bases sitting between them. The CDR3 here is CASSIQGDQPQHF. Written as DNA, the CDR3 is TGTGCCAGCAGTATCCAGGGAGATCAGCCCCAGCATTTT.